In this sample, the clone carrying this T cell receptor (beta chain) turned up many times. It was patients with CD8+CD57+ cell expansion by flow cytometry who were chosen for sequencing. As a group, the patients uniformly had severe acquired aplastic anemia. This sample was taken from a study of CD8+CD57+ T cells in acquired aplastic anemia. Study-wide context: Each DNA sample taken from sorted CD4+ and CD8+ cells came to about 3 ug on average.

V lost 2 bases and J lost 6, with 10 bases in between. CDR3 length equals 14 residues. CDR1 is MNHEY, CDR2 SVGAGI, per germline. Investigators profiled TCR beta VDJ and CDR3 from genomic DNA template. In TCRdb, the reads were re-called with MiXCR into one record per CDR3 protein. The sample lists around 200,000 distinct CDR3 sequences; 48% were seen once. The chain has TRBV6-5 and TRBJ1-4; no firm D call. The sample comprised sorted CD4+, CD8+, or CD8+CD57+ T cells (not recorded which) from PBMCs. The receptor's source is a human donor with aplastic anemia. CDR3 bases: TGTGCCAGCAGTTACCTGGGTCGGGATGAAAAACTGTTTTTT. Its translation: CASSYLGRDEKLFF.